The rows below give T cell receptor beta chains drawn from one sample of a study of cytotoxic CD8 clonotypes in ibrutinib-treated CLL. Using immunoSEQ multiplex PCR, the repertoire was profiled, and TCRdb retains in-frame clones only, with some absent. The repertoire holds approximately 340,000 clones, with approximately 67% as singletons. Sequencing was performed on PBMCs, taken after 36 months of ibrutinib treatment. The receptors originated from a human donor with chronic lymphocytic leukemia. CDR3s include the opening cysteine and the closing phenylalanine or tryptophan. D genes are given only for firm matches. Size values are once, few and many counts, or a class for expanded clones, and some rows have none.

cdr3_aa | cdr3_nt | clone_size | d_call | j_call | v_call
CASSLDGGSNQPQHF | TGCGCCAGCAGCTTGGACGGGGGCAGCAATCAGCCCCAGCATTTT | - | - | TRBJ1-5 | TRBV5-1
CASSSSGTVEQYF | TGTGCCAGTAGTTCTAGCGGGACTGTAGAGCAGTACTTC | - | TRBD2 | TRBJ2-7 | TRBV19
CASSDRNNQPQHF | TGTGCCAGCAGTGACAGGAATAATCAGCCCCAGCATTTT | few | - | TRBJ1-5 | TRBV6-1
CASSPRTVFGYGYTF | TGTGCCAGCAGCCCTCGGACAGTCTTTGGCTATGGCTACACCTTC | - | - | TRBJ1-2 | TRBV9
CASSQDAGQMTDTQYF | TGCGCCAGCAGCCAAGATGCGGGGCAGATGACAGATACGCAGTATTTT | - | - | TRBJ2-3 | TRBV4-1
CASSIVPSGGEQFF | TGTGCCAGCAGCATCGTCCCTAGCGGGGGAGAGCAGTTCTTC | - | TRBD2 | TRBJ2-1 | TRBV7-2
CSARRGPEAFF | TGCAGTGCTAGACGGGGACCTGAAGCTTTCTTT | - | - | TRBJ1-1 | TRBV20-1
CASSLASGSRNSPLHF | TGTGCCAGCAGCTTAGCGTCGGGAAGCCGTAATTCACCCCTCCACTTT | - | - | TRBJ1-6 | TRBV7-8
CASSERGTGNTGELFF | TGCGCCAGCAGTGAAAGGGGGACAGGCAACACCGGGGAGCTGTTTTTT | - | TRBD1 | TRBJ2-2 | TRBV10-2
CASSPQARGYTF | TGTGCCAGCTCACCACAGGCCCGTGGCTACACCTTC | - | - | TRBJ1-2 | TRBV18
CASSPDRAETQYF | TGTGCCAGCAGCCCGGACAGGGCTGAGACCCAGTACTTC | - | TRBD1 | TRBJ2-5 | TRBV11-1
CASSSHRGGDEKLFF | TGTGCCAGCAGCTCTCACAGGGGAGGCGATGAAAAACTGTTTTTT | - | TRBD1 | TRBJ1-4 | TRBV7-9
CASSLGLRQGPYEQYF | TGTGCCAGCAGCCTAGGTCTGAGACAGGGGCCATACGAGCAGTACTTC | - | TRBD1 | TRBJ2-7 | TRBV13
CASSLSLNQPQHF | TGTGCCAGCAGTTTATCGCTAAATCAGCCCCAGCATTTT | few | - | TRBJ1-5 | TRBV27
CASSQDHLTVGTASYEQYF | TGCGCCAGCAGCCAAGATCACCTTACCGTGGGGACAGCCTCCTACGAGCAGTACTTC | - | TRBD1 | TRBJ2-7 | TRBV4-1
CASRAHEQFF | TGTGCCAGCAGAGCACATGAGCAGTTCTTC | - | - | TRBJ2-1 | TRBV28
CASSLLGRISSRETQYF | TGTGCCAGCAGCTTATTGGGACGGATCTCCTCACGGGAGACCCAGTACTTC | few | - | TRBJ2-5 | TRBV7-6